This T cell receptor (beta chain) was profiled in a study of blood T cell repertoires in COVID-19. Study-level background: COVID-19 samples from acute and convalescent phases originated in the United States, Italy and Spain. PBMCs, B-cell-depleted T cells, or T cells provided the cDNA or gDNA that made up the material.

Authors' processing steps: Cell counts per sample came from amplifying reference gene primers. Method: immunoSEQ multiplex PCR; TCRdb's copy keeps in-frame clones and lacks some. The V and J calls and clone size are taken from that table; D and trimming were inferred from the DNA. The data hold over 150,000 clones, with around 81% observed a single time. CDR1 and CDR2 from the germline V gene are MDHEN and SYDVKM. The V and J ends lost 4 bases and 8 bases respectively, with 14 bases between them. The CDR3 sequence is 13 residues long. Followed longitudinally, the Seattle patients had been enrolled during active infection.

V gene TRBV28 combines with J gene TRBJ1-2; D perhaps matches TRBD1 (6 bases). Sequencing input: peripheral blood. The receptor was isolated from an elderly woman with COVID-19, enrolled during active disease. In DNA form, the CDR3 reads TGTGCCAGCAGTTGGGGGGGCGTTCGGGGCTACACCTTC. Amino acid sequence: CASSWGGVRGYTF.